The 25 T cell receptor beta chains in this list originate from one sample, sequenced in a study of post-analysis software for immune sequencing data. Study-wide results and limits: Five or six TRBV segments were significantly more frequent in patients than in controls. TRBV5-6, TRBV5-1 and TRBV20-1 were among these segments.

The antigens for these receptors are not known. Tagging with unique molecular identifiers was a feature of the TCR beta cDNA libraries. TCRdb recomputed calls from the PCR reads with MiXCR, one row per CDR3 protein. In the table there are 820,000 or so distinct CDR3 sequences, approximately 53% of which are singletons. The sequencing sample was made of blood. The receptors here all came from a girl aged 10 to 17 with multiple sclerosis.

This chain connects TRBV7-2 to TRBJ1-1, with 7 bases identical to TRBD1. V lost 1 base to trimming and J lost 0 bases; unmatched junction nucleotides: 11. Germline lookup yields CDR1 SGHTA and CDR2 FQGNSA. The CDR3 covers 18 residues. CDR3 sequence reads: CASSLGPGTVNMNTEAFF. The CDR3 nucleotides read TGTGCCAGCAGCTTAGGGCCCGGGACAGTTAACATGAACACTGAAGCTTTCTTT.

The chain recombines TRBV5-1 with TRBJ2-7; D perhaps matches TRBD1 (5 bases). V was pared by 4 bases and J by 3 bases, with 26 bases between. This CDR3 has 18 residues. Per the germline V gene, CDR1 is SGHRS and CDR2 is YFSETQ. CDR3 in amino acids: CASSQRSGQGIMFYEQYF. For the CDR3, the DNA is TGCGCCAGCAGCCAACGCTCCGGGCAGGGTATAATGTTCTACGAGCAGTACTTC.

This clonotype was counted only a few times. The chain is built from TRBV10-2 and TRBJ2-1; unclear D gene. Trimming removed 0 bases from V and 10 bases from J, with 19 bases in between. The CDR3 covers 16 residues. Germline V gene lookup returns CDR1 WSHSY and CDR2 SAAADI. Written as DNA, the CDR3 is TGCGCCAGCAGTGAGTCGGGGTCCGCGAGGCTGCGCGAGCAGTTCTTC. Its protein is CASSESGSARLREQFF.

The chain uses TRBV21-1 and TRBJ1-1; the listed D gene, TRBD1, was not tested against the DNA. TRBV21-1 is designated a pseudogene. This CDR3 is 14 amino acids long. Written as DNA, the CDR3 is TGTGCCAGCAGCAAAGACGCGGGGGACACTGAAGCTTTCTTT. Translating gives CASSKDAGDTEAFF.

Comment on this clonotype: One end of the junction does not line up with germline, which may come from a read error. V usage is TRBV29-1 and J usage is TRBJ1-2; 7 nucleotides line up with TRBD1. This CDR3 has 14 residues. Per germline, CDR1 SQVTM and CDR2 ANQGSEA. The CDR3 nucleotides read TGCGGCGTTGAAGTCCGGGACAGCTACTATGGCTACACCTTC. Protein sequence: CGVEVRDSYYGYTF.

This clonotype was observed a handful of times. This sequence joins TRBV29-1 and TRBJ2-7; D may match TRBD1 or TRBD2 (6 bases each). The end of the DNA is better explained by TRBJ2-5, so the J call may be wrong. This CDR3 has 14 residues. Looked up from germline, CDR1 is SQVTM and CDR2 is ANQGSEA. For the CDR3, the DNA is TGCAGCGTTTCGAGGGGGGTTCGAGGAGAGACCCAGTACTTC. Its translation is CSVSRGVRGETQYF.

The rearrangement uses TRBV12-3 or TRBV12-4 and TRBJ1-1, with D unclear. Trimming cost V 5 bases and J 8 bases, with 12 bases left between them. This CDR3 contains 12 residues. CDR3 DNA: TGTGCCAGCAGTGGGCGAGACCAGGAAGCTTTCTTT. Translating it yields CASSGRDQEAFF.

The V gene is TRBV12-3 or TRBV12-4, the J gene TRBJ2-5, with 7 nucleotides matching TRBD2. The CDR3 totals 16 residues. The V gene end was trimmed by 6 bases and the J gene end by 0 bases; junction bases not matched to a gene: 10. CDR3 bases: TGTGCCAGCAGGCGACTAGCAGATGAAAACCAAGAGACCCAGTACTTC. This gives the protein CASRRLADENQETQYF.

CDR3 bases: TGTGCCAGCAGTTTATCTCCAGGCCTCTTGATGGGGGCCCAGTACTTC. Its translation is CASSLSPGLLMGAQYF. The J gene is TRBJ2-5, the V gene TRBV27; D is possibly TRBD1 or TRBD2 (5 bases each). Germline V gene data show CDR1 as MNHEY and CDR2 as SMNVEV (reference sequence). The CDR3 is made up of 16 amino acids. V gave up 0 bases and J gave up 9 bases, with 20 bases separating them.

The V call is TRBV7-2, the J call TRBJ2-7; 9 nucleotides match TRBD1. V dropped 4 bases and J dropped 3; count of bases not matched to a gene: 4. The germline V gene encodes CDR1 SGHTA and CDR2 FQGNSA. CDR3 length: 14 amino acids. CDR3 nucleotides: TGTGCCAGCAGCTACAGGGGGCAGAGCTACGAGCAGTACTTC. Its protein is CASSYRGQSYEQYF.

The V gene is TRBV29-1, the J gene TRBJ1-5; D might be TRBD1 (6 bases). V gave up 4 bases and J gave up 1 base, with 14 bases separating them. CDR1 and CDR2 from the germline V gene are SQVTM and ANQGSEA. The CDR3 loop spans 15 amino acids. The CDR3 region is CSVGGGGRSNQPQHF. The CDR3 DNA is TGCAGCGTTGGAGGGGGGGGGCGCAGCAATCAGCCCCAGCATTTT.

V and J are TRBV5-4 and TRBJ2-4; D is unresolved. Looked up from germline, CDR1 is SGHNT and CDR2 is YYREEE (reference sequence). The germline V and J ends were trimmed by 1 base and 8 bases, with 10 bases remaining between them. The CDR3 totals 13 residues. This CDR3 reads CASSLKEWDIQYF. CDR3 in DNA: TGTGCCAGCAGCTTGAAGGAATGGGACATTCAGTACTTC.

For the CDR3, the DNA is TGTGCCATCAGTGAGGCTCGAGGGGGCGCGGGCTCCTACAATGAGCAGTTCTTC. This gives the protein CAISEARGGAGSYNEQFF. This chain connects TRBV10-3 to TRBJ2-1, with TRBD1 matching over 7 bases. V gave up 2 bases and J gave up 0 bases; unmatched junction bases: 10. The CDR3 extends over 18 amino acids. Germline V lookup: CDR1 ENHRY, CDR2 SYGVKD.

Of note for this clonotype: Since a much larger clone is just one base distant, this may be a read error. The chain is built from TRBV2 and TRBJ2-3; a possible D gene is TRBD2 (6 bases). The germline V gene encodes CDR1 SNHLY and CDR2 FYNNEI. This CDR3 contains 14 residues. CDR3 amino acids: CASSRGSRTETQYF. The CDR3 region has the DNA TGTGCCAGCAGTCGGGGGTCGCGCACAGAGACGCAGTATTTT.

There are a few counts of this clonotype. V usage is TRBV20-1 and J usage is TRBJ2-1; TRBD1 matches at 10 bases. The CDR3 length is 16 residues. Germline V gene data show CDR1 as DFQATT and CDR2 as SNEGSKA (reference sequence). V was clipped by 6 bases and J by 6 bases; unmatched bases: 14. The CDR3 sequence is CSALDATGQGINEQFF. The CDR3 DNA reads as TGCAGTGCCCTGGACGCCACGGGACAGGGGATCAATGAGCAGTTCTTC.

This chain uses TRBV2 with TRBJ1-6, with D uncertain. V shed 2 bases and J shed 0 bases, with 11 bases lying between them. Germline V lookup: CDR1 SNHLY, CDR2 FYNNEI. CDR3 length: 17 amino acids. The CDR3 reads CASSEHRGSSYNSPLHF. CDR3 coding DNA: TGTGCCAGCAGTGAACATCGCGGAAGCTCCTATAATTCACCCCTCCACTTT.

This clonotype was counted between two and nine times. A much more abundant neighbour one base away suggests this may be a read error. The chain joins TRBV25-1 to TRBJ1-2; D unresolved. CDR1 is MGHDK and CDR2 is SYGVNS in the germline V gene. This CDR3 has 13 amino acids. V was clipped by 4 bases and J by 4 bases, with 10 bases between them. CDR3 region: CASSAAPGYGYTF. The CDR3, as DNA: TGTGCCAGCAGTGCGGCGCCAGGCTATGGCTACACCTTC.

This clonotype was observed a handful of times. The chain couples TRBV20-1 to TRBJ2-1; no reliable D call. Germline CDR1 and CDR2: DFQATT and SNEGSKA (reference sequence). The CDR3 is 16 amino acids. V gave up 0 bases and J gave up 1 base, with 13 bases separating them. Written as DNA, the CDR3 is TGCAGTGCTAGAGATTTCGGCGGTGGGTCCTACAATGAGCAGTTCTTC. Residues: CSARDFGGGSYNEQFF.

The V call is TRBV6-5, the J call TRBJ2-1; TRBD2 might be the D (6 bases). Per the germline V gene, CDR1 is MNHEY and CDR2 is SVGAGI. V lost 5 bases, J lost 11 bases, and 10 bases lay in between. The CDR3 runs 11 residues. The CDR3 region has the DNA TGTGCCAGCAGTCGGGACTTAAAGCAGTTCTTC. Its protein is CASSRDLKQFF.

The chain is built from TRBV5-1 and TRBJ2-1, with D possibly TRBD2 on 5 matching bases. The germline V gene encodes CDR1 SGHRS and CDR2 YFSETQ. V lost 4 bases, J lost 2 bases, and 13 bases lay in between. The CDR3 covers 15 residues. The CDR3 nucleotides are TGCGCCAGCAGCCTTGGGAGCTTTGCCTACAATGAGCAGTTCTTC. It is translated as CASSLGSFAYNEQFF.

The rearrangement joins TRBV20-1 to TRBJ2-5, with TRBD2 matching 11 bases. The CDR3 consists of 22 residues. V dropped 3 bases and J dropped 5; count of bases not matched to a gene: 29. Germline CDR1 and CDR2: DFQATT and SNEGSKA (reference sequence). CDR3 protein: CSASYSRGGLAGLGLSGETQYF. CDR3 nucleotides: TGCAGTGCTAGTTATTCGCGCGGCGGACTAGCGGGCCTTGGTTTAAGTGGGGAGACCCAGTACTTC.

The chain couples TRBV5-1 to TRBJ2-6; D is possibly TRBD1 or TRBD2 (5 bases each). In germline, CDR1 is SGHRS, CDR2 YFSETQ. V shed 0 bases and J shed 0 bases, with 13 bases lying between them. The CDR3 is made up of 18 amino acids. CDR3 sequence reads: CASSLARQGPSGANVLTF. CDR3 DNA sequence: TGCGCCAGCAGCTTGGCCCGCCAGGGACCCTCTGGGGCCAACGTCCTGACTTTC. The full variable domain, in which reference TRBV5-1 and TRBJ2-6 provide the parts outside the CDR3, is KAGVTQTPRYLIKTRGQQVTLSCSPISGHRSVSWYQQTPGQGLQFLFEYFSETQRNKGNFPGRFSGRQFSNSRSEMNVSTLELGDSALYLCASSLARQGPSGANVLTFGAGSRLTVL.

The V gene is TRBV15, the J gene TRBJ2-2; TRBD2 matches 7 bases. V lost 5 bases to trimming and J lost 1 base; unmatched junction nucleotides: 7. CDR1 LNHNV and CDR2 YYDKDF come from the germline V gene (reference sequence). This CDR3 is built from 16 residues. This CDR3 is CATSAASGWNTGELFF. As DNA, the CDR3 is TGTGCCACCAGCGCGGCTAGCGGATGGAACACCGGGGAGCTGTTTTTT.

The rearrangement joins TRBV9 to TRBJ2-5; a possible D gene is TRBD2 (6 bases). Looked up from germline, CDR1 is SGDLS and CDR2 is YYNGEE. This CDR3 is 15 amino acids long. Trimming removed 0 bases at V and 3 bases at J, with 12 bases between. CDR3 loop: CASSVDAGRKETQYF. In DNA form, the CDR3 reads TGTGCCAGCAGCGTAGATGCGGGGAGGAAAGAGACCCAGTACTTC. Full variable domain (missing parts from reference TRBV9 and TRBJ2-5): DSGVTQTPKHLITATGQRVTLRCSPRSGDLSVYWYQQSLDQGLQFLIQYYNGEERAKGNILERFSAQQFPDLHSELNLSSLELGDSALYFCASSVDAGRKETQYFGPGTRLLVL.

The count of this clonotype is one. One junction end does not reproduce the germline sequence, and a read error may be involved. The chain combines TRBV7-8 with TRBJ2-5, with TRBD2 matching over 10 bases. The CDR3 is 17 amino acids. Germline V lookup: CDR1 SGHVS, CDR2 FQNEAQ. The CDR3 here is CAGSLGLAVMMGETQYF. As DNA, the CDR3 is TGTGCCGGCAGCTTAGGACTAGCGGTCATGATGGGAGAGACCCAGTACTTC. Supplemented by reference TRBV7-8 and TRBJ2-5, the full variable domain reads GAGVSQSPRYKVAKRGQDVALRCDPISGHVSLFWYQQALGQGPEFLTYFQNEAQLDKSGLPSDRFFAERPEGSVSTLKIQRTQQEDSAVYLCAGSLGLAVMMGETQYFGPGTRLLVL.